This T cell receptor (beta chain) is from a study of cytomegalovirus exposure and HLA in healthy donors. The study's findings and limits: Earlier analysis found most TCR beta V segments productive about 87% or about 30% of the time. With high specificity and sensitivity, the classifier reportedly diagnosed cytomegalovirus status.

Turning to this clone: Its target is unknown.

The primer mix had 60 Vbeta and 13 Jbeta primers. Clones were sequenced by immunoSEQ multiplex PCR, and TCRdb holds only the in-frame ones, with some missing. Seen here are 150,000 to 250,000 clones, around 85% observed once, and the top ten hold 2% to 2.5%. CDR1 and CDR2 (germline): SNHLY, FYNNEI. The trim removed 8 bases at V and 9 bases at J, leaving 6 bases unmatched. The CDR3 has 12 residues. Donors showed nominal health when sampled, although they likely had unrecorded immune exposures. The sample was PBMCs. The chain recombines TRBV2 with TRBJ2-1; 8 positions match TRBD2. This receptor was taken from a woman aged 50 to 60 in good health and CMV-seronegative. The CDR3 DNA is TGTGCCAGCTTAGCGGGATATTTTGAGCAGTTCTTC. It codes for CASLAGYFEQFF.